This paragraph reports one T cell receptor beta chain. This table comes from immunoSEQ multiplex PCR, and its TCRdb copy is limited to in-frame clones, with some not included. In the table there are 150,000 to 200,000 clones, 80% to 95% of which are singletons. This sample stems from a study of blood T cell repertoires in COVID-19. Across the whole study: The United States, Italy and Spain were the sources of the acute and convalescent COVID-19 samples.

This sequence originates from a man younger than 45 with COVID-19, enrolled during active disease. The sequencing sample was made of peripheral blood.

CDR3 coding DNA: TGTGCCAGCAGCCACCCGTATCAGACTAGAAACTACGAGCAGTACTTC. Amino acids: CASSHPYQTRNYEQYF. V usage is TRBV3-1 (or the pseudogene TRBV3-2) and J usage is TRBJ2-7, with D perhaps matching TRBD2 (6 bases). The V gene lost 3 bases and the J gene lost 3 bases, with 18 bases spanning the gap. Germline values: CDR1 LGHDT, CDR2 YNNKEL (reference sequence). The CDR3 is 16 amino acids.